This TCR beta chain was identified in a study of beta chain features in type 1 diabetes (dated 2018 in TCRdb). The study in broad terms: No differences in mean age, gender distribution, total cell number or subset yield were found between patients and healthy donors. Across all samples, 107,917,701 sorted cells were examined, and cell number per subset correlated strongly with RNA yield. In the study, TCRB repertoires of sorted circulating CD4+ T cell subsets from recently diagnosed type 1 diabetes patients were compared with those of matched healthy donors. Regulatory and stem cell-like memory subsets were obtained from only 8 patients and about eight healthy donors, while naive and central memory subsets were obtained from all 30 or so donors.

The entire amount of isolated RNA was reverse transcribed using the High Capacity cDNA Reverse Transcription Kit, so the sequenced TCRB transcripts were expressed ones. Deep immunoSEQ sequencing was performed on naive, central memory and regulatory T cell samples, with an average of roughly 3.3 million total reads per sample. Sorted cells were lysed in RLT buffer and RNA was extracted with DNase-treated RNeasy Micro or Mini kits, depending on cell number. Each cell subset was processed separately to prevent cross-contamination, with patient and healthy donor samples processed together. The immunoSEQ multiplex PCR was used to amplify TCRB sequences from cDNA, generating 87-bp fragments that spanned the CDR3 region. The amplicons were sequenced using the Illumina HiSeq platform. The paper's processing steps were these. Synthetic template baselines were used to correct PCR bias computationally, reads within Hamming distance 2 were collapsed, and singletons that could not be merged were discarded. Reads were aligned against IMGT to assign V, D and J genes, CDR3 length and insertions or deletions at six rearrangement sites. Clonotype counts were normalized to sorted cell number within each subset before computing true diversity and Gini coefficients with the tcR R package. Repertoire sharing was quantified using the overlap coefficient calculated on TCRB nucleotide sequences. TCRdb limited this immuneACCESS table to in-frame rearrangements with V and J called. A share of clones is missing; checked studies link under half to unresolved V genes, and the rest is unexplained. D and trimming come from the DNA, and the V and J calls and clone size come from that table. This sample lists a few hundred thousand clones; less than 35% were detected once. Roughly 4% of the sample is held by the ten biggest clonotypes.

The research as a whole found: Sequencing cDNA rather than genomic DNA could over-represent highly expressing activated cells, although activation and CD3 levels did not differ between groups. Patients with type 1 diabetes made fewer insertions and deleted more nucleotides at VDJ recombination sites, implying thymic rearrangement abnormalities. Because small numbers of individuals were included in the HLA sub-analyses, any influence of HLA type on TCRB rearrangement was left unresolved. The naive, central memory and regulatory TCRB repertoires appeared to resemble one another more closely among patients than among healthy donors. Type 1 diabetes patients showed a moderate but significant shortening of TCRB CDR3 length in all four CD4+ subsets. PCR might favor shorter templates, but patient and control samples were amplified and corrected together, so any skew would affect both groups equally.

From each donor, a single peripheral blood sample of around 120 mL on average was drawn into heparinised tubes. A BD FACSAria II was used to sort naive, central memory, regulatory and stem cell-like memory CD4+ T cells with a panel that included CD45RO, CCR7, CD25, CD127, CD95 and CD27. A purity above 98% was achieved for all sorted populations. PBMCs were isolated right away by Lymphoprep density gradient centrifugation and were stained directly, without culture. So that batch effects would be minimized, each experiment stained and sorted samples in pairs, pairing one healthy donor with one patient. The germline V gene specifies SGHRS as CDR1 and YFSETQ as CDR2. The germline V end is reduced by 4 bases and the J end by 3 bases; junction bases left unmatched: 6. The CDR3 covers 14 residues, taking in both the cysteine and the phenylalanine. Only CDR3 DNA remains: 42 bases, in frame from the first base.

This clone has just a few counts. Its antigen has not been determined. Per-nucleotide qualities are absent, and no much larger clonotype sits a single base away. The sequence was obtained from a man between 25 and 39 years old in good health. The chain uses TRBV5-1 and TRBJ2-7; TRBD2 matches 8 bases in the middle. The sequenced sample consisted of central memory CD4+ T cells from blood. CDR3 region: CASSPRGDNYEQYF. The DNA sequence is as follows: TGCGCCAGCAGCCCGCGGGGGGACAACTACGAGCAGTACTTC. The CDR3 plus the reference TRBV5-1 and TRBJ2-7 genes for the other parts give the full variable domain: KAGVTQTPRYLIKTRGQQVTLSCSPISGHRSVSWYQQTPGQGLQFLFEYFSETQRNKGNFPGRFSGRQFSNSRSEMNVSTLELGDSALYLCASSPRGDNYEQYFGPGTRLTVT.